This T cell receptor beta chain was sequenced for a study of a mutant IDH1 vaccine in newly diagnosed glioma. Study information: Therapy received beforehand was radiotherapy, temozolomide, or both, with most patients given both.

General study findings and limits: Pseudoprogression seemed unlinked to shifts in top peripheral T cell clonotypes.

Profiled with immunoSEQ multiplex PCR; TCRdb holds only in-frame clones, not every one. The repertoire consists of 32,000 or so clones, with just under 85% occurring once and the leading ten covering 24%. Trimming stripped 0 bases from V and 2 bases from J, with 17 bases between. This CDR3 has 18 residues. In germline, CDR1 is MNHNS, CDR2 SASEGT. Noted time point: week 5, during vaccination. Doses consisted of 300 ug of mutant IDH1 20-mer peptide each, paired with topical imiquimod. This clone was counted only a few times. Its antigen is not known. The TCR was taken from a man aged 30-40 years with glioma. Specimen: PBMCs, collected from a glioma patient whose treatment included an IDH1 peptide vaccine. The rearrangement joins TRBV6-1 to TRBJ1-5; perhaps TRBD1 as D (5 bases). The CDR3 loop is CASSEAGGRTLGNQPQHF. The CDR3, as DNA: TGTGCCAGCAGTGAAGCCGGGGGAAGGACTCTAGGCAATCAGCCCCAGCATTTT.